The 10 T cell receptor beta chains given below trace back to one sample, sequenced in a study of blood T cell repertoires in COVID-19. TCRdb's table, derived via immunoSEQ multiplex PCR, lists solely in-frame clones and lacks some. The table has a few hundred thousand clones, more than 80% seen once. The sequenced material came from peripheral blood. These receptor sequences come from a woman aged 25 to 45 with COVID-19, enrolled during active disease.

The chain combines TRBV3-1 (or the pseudogene TRBV3-2) with TRBJ1-1; no clear D gene. CDR3 length: 12 amino acids. CDR1 LGHDT and CDR2 YNNKEL come from the germline V gene (reference sequence). The V end lost 7 bases, the J end lost 11 bases, and 17 bases lay between the germline ends. CDR3 nucleotides: TGTGCCAGCAACTATGACGGTGTGCGTGCTTTCTTT. Its protein is CASNYDGVRAFF.

The CDR3 spells CASSLWSPGQGLPVSGNTIYF. In DNA form, the CDR3 reads TGCGCCAGCAGCTTGTGGTCCCCGGGACAGGGTTTACCAGTGTCTGGAAACACCATATATTTT. This chain links TRBV5-1 with TRBJ1-3, with 9 nucleotides matching TRBD1. The CDR3 contains 21 residues. The germline V gene encodes CDR1 SGHRS and CDR2 YFSETQ. The trim removed 1 base at V and 1 base at J, leaving 18 bases unmatched.

The CDR3 DNA is TGTGCCAGCAGTAACGAATTCAGGAGAGGGGGCTACACCTTC. Translation: CASSNEFRRGGYTF. The rearrangement uses TRBV6-5 and TRBJ1-2; D remains ambiguous. The CDR3 runs 14 residues. Trimming took 5 bases from V and 8 from J, leaving 18 bases between them. CDR1 is MNHEY, CDR2 SVGAGI, per germline.

V gene TRBV10-3 combines with J gene TRBJ2-5, with D possibly being TRBD1 (6 bases). This CDR3 has 13 residues. Germline CDR1 ENHRY, CDR2 SYGVKD. V lost 6 bases to trimming and J lost 3 bases, with 11 bases between them. CDR3 sequence (DNA): TGTGCCATCAGCGTTCGACAGGAAGAGACCCAGTACTTC. It specifies CAISVRQEETQYF.

This clone has just one count. V is TRBV6-5 and J is TRBJ2-3; 9 nucleotides align to TRBD2. The germline CDR1 and CDR2 sequences are MNHEY and SVGAGI. This CDR3 is built from 13 residues. V lost 5 bases and J lost 9; bases outside the gene matches: 6. CDR3 nucleotides: TGTGCCAGCAGTCTAGCGGGGATGAGCACGCAGTATTTT. Its protein is CASSLAGMSTQYF.

DNA of the CDR3: TGTGCCAGCAGCTTGGGACAGGGGGTCGGAAACAATTGGCAGTATTTT. Translating gives CASSLGQGVGNNWQYF. The chain couples TRBV5-5 to TRBJ2-3; 9 bases are a match to TRBD1. From germline, CDR1 is SGHKS and CDR2 YYEKEE (reference sequence). The CDR3 runs 16 residues. J lost 11 bases, V lost 0 bases, and 13 bases had no gene match.

This clone was seen a handful of times. The rearrangement uses TRBV29-1 and TRBJ1-1, with unresolved D. CDR1 and CDR2 from the germline V gene are SQVTM and ANQGSEA. The CDR3 spans 15 residues. V shed 1 base and J shed 1 base, with 13 bases lying between them. DNA for the CDR3: TGCAGCGTTGAAGGCACGGGAGGGAAGAACACTGAAGCTTTCTTT. Protein product: CSVEGTGGKNTEAFF.

The chain uses TRBV4-3 and TRBJ2-3; a weak D match, TRBD2 (5 bases). Germline loops: CDR1 LGHNA, CDR2 YSLEER. The CDR3 totals 12 residues. Trimming removed 5 bases at V and 9 bases at J, with 12 bases between. CDR3: CASSSSTGTQYF. In DNA, the CDR3 is TGCGCCAGCAGCTCGAGCACGGGGACGCAGTATTTT.

V gene TRBV19 combines with J gene TRBJ2-7; 8 nucleotides line up with TRBD1. The CDR3 totals 13 residues. Germline values: CDR1 LNHDA, CDR2 SQIVND (reference sequence). V lost 4 bases, J lost 4 bases, and 3 bases stayed unmatched. CDR3 coding DNA: TGTGCCAGTAGTAGGACAGGGCGGTACGAGCAGTACTTC. It is translated as CASSRTGRYEQYF.

This sequence joins TRBV30 and TRBJ2-5; D uncertain. With 2 bases removed from V and 7 bases from J, the gap between germline ends came to 17 bases. The germline V gene encodes CDR1 GTSNPN and CDR2 SVGIG (reference sequence). This CDR3 is built from 14 residues. This CDR3 is CAWSPGGSVGTQYF. The CDR3 DNA sequence: TGTGCCTGGAGTCCCGGCGGATCGGTGGGGACCCAGTACTTC.